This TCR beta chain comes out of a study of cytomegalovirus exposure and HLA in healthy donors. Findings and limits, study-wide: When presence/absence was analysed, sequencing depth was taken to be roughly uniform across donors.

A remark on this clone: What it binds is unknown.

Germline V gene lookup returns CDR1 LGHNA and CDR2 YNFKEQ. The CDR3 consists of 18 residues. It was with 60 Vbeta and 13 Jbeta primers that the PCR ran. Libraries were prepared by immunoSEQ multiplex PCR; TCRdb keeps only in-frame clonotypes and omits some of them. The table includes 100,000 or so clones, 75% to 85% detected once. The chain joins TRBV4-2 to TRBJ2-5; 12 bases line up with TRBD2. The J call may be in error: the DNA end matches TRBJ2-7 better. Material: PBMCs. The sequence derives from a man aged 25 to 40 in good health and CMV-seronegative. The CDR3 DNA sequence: TGTGCCAGCAGCCAAGGGCCTAGCGGGAGGGAACTCTCCTACGAGCAGTACTTC. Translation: CASSQGPSGRELSYEQYF.